The 28 T cell receptor beta chains reported below all come from one sample, sequenced in a study of spatial heterogeneity in lung cancer (dated by TCRdb to the late 2010s). Sample time point, as interpreted from the label and publication: sample taken at primary tumor resection. For TCR sequencing, whole RNA was extracted from tumor and nontumor lung tissue, or from cryopreserved PBMC samples, and no cell sorting was done. Library construction relied on 5' RACE. Sequenced on a NextSeq 500. TCRdb reprocessed the public reads (quality trimming at Q25 with fastp, clone calling with MiXCR) and kept in-frame beta chains. Every CDR3 protein is listed once, alongside the most common genes and DNA of its rows. The sample table holds roughly 21,000 distinct CDR3 sequences, of which about 3.5% were seen once. The ten largest make up around 28% of the sample. Material: PBMCs, obtained at surgery. These receptors came from a female donor with early-stage non-small cell lung cancer.

This clonotype was recorded at least ten times. The rearrangement links TRBV4-1 to TRBJ2-7; TRBD2 aligns across 7 bases. Per germline, CDR1 MGHRA and CDR2 YSYEKL. This CDR3 region has 16 residues. With V trimmed by 1 base and J by 5 bases, 11 bases remained unmatched. CDR3 residues: CASSQGLSGKAHEQYF. The DNA of the CDR3 is TGCGCCAGCAGCCAAGGGCTCAGCGGGAAGGCCCACGAGCAGTACTTC.

This clonotype was observed many times. The chain has TRBV28 and TRBJ1-5; the D gene is possibly TRBD1 (6 bases). V was shortened by 3 bases and J by 4 bases, with 13 bases between the two germline ends. This CDR3 is built from 15 residues. Germline-derived CDR1 and CDR2 are MDHEN and SYDVKM. CDR3 coding DNA: TGTGCCAGCAGTTTGTCCGACAGGCTAAATCAGCCCCAGCATTTT. This encodes CASSLSDRLNQPQHF.

In its sample, this clonotype was seen many times. This rearrangement joins TRBV12-3 or TRBV12-4 to TRBJ2-5; tentative D call: TRBD2 (6 bases). V was shortened by 7 bases and J by 0 bases, with 15 bases between the two germline ends. There are 15 residues in the CDR3. Here the CDR3 DNA reads TGTGCCAGCATAGGGGCGGGAAGGTACCAAGAGACCCAGTACTTC. Translation gives CASIGAGRYQETQYF.

On this clonotype: A clone one base away is much larger, so this may be a read error. The chain carries TRBV20-1 and TRBJ2-7, with D tentatively TRBD2 (6 bases). Germline V lookup: CDR1 DFQATT, CDR2 SNEGSKA (reference sequence). The CDR3 extends over 16 amino acids. The CDR3 here is CSAPSTRGPESYGQYF. CDR3 DNA: TGCAGTGCCCCCAGCACGCGGGGACCGGAGTCCTACGGGCAGTACTTC.

This clonotype came up many times. The rearrangement joins TRBV20-1 to TRBJ2-7, with 7 bases aligning to TRBD2. The CDR3 is 12 residues long. Germline V CDR1 and CDR2: DFQATT, SNEGSKA (reference sequence). Losses at the gene ends were 6 bases for V and 2 bases for J; bases not matched to a gene: 4. The CDR3 DNA reads as TGCAGTGCCAGCGGGGCGGCCTACGAGCAGTACTTC. This codes for CSASGAAYEQYF.

Ten or more counts support this clonotype. J is TRBJ2-5 and V is TRBV10-3; D remains unclear. The V gene lost 0 bases and the J gene lost 4 bases, with 15 bases spanning the gap. This CDR3 contains 16 residues. The germline gives CDR1 ENHRY, CDR2 SYGVKD. The CDR3 DNA sequence: TGTGCCATCAGTGAGTCGGAAGGGATGGGGTCAGAGACCCAGTACTTC. Amino acid sequence: CAISESEGMGSETQYF.

V and J are TRBV5-1 and TRBJ2-2; no reliable D call. The germline V and J ends were trimmed by 0 bases and 2 bases, with 11 bases remaining between them. Germline V lookup: CDR1 SGHRS, CDR2 YFSETQ. This CDR3 has 16 residues. The CDR3 here is CASSLDLLANTGELFF. The CDR3 DNA reads as TGCGCCAGCAGCTTGGATTTACTGGCCAACACCGGGGAGCTGTTTTTT.

This clonotype has only a few counts. V and J are TRBV23-1 and TRBJ1-2; D unresolved. TRBV23-1 is annotated as an ORF whose role is uncertain. The V and J ends lost 7 bases and 3 bases respectively, with 12 bases between them. This CDR3 is built from 13 residues. The CDR3 is CASTQRRDYGYTF. The CDR3 region has the DNA TGCGCCAGCACTCAGCGACGGGACTATGGCTACACCTTC.

In this sample, this clonotype turned up many times. The genes are TRBV7-9 and TRBJ2-1; 10 bases fit TRBD2. CDR1 SEHNR and CDR2 FQNEAQ come from the germline V gene (reference sequence). The CDR3 totals 17 residues. The junction had 9 bases not matched to a gene; V was cut back by 4 bases and J by 3 bases. The CDR3 DNA reads TGTGCCAGCAGCTCCGGGCTAGCGGGAGAGGTCTACAATGAGCAGTTCTTC. The encoded protein is CASSSGLAGEVYNEQFF. The variable domain in full, with the rest retrieved from reference TRBV7-9 and TRBJ2-1, is DTGVSQNPRHKITKRGQNVTFRCDPISEHNRLYWYRQTLGQGPEFLTYFQNEAQLEKSRLLSDRFSAERPKGSFSTLEIQRTEQGDSAMYLCASSSGLAGEVYNEQFFGPGTRLTVL.

This clonotype was recorded at least ten times. The CDR3 region is CASSLTNAAGELFF. CDR3 nucleotides: TGTGCCAGCAGCTTAACGAACGCAGCCGGGGAGCTGTTTTTT. V gene TRBV7-3 combines with J gene TRBJ2-2; D is undetermined. The CDR3 covers 14 residues. V was clipped by 0 bases and J by 6 bases, with 8 bases between them. CDR1 SGHTA and CDR2 FQGTGA come from the germline V gene.

This clonotype was counted ten times or more. The V gene is TRBV5-1, the J gene TRBJ1-5; D ambiguous. This CDR3 has 15 amino acids. CDR1 and CDR2 (germline): SGHRS, YFSETQ. Trimming shortened V by 1 base and J by 1 base, and 9 bases separated the two germline ends. The CDR3 reads CASSLSGGSNQPQHF. The CDR3 nucleotides are TGCGCCAGCAGCTTGTCAGGAGGAAGCAATCAGCCCCAGCATTTT.

This clonotype occurred many times. The CDR3 sequence: CASRQRGGTEAFF. For the CDR3, the DNA is TGTGCCAGCAGACAAAGAGGTGGCACTGAAGCTTTCTTT. The V call is TRBV12-3 or TRBV12-4, the J call TRBJ1-1; D is unresolved. Between the trimmed V and J ends, which lost 6 bases and 4 bases, there was a span of 12 bases. CDR3 size: 13 residues.

This clonotype was observed many times. This chain links TRBV20-1 with TRBJ2-3, with 7 bases that match TRBD2. Germline assignment: CDR1 DFQATT and CDR2 SNEGSKA (reference sequence). The junction had 14 bases not matched to a gene; V was cut back by 6 bases and J by 2 bases. The CDR3 contains 16 residues. The CDR3 here is CSAAARTRWDTDTQYF. The CDR3, as DNA: TGCAGTGCCGCCGCCCGGACTAGGTGGGACACAGATACGCAGTATTTT.

This clonotype was counted at least ten times. V and J are TRBV4-2 and TRBJ2-1, with 13 bases fitting TRBD2. Germline lookup yields CDR1 LGHNA and CDR2 YNFKEQ. The CDR3 loop spans 17 amino acids. Trimming at V came to 3 bases and at J to 4 bases, leaving 6 bases not matched to a gene. CDR3 amino acids: CASSQGRLAGGYNEQFF. In nucleotides, the CDR3 is TGTGCCAGCAGCCAGGGGAGACTAGCGGGAGGTTACAATGAGCAGTTCTTC.

This clonotype came up many times. This chain connects TRBV5-6 to TRBJ1-6; 10 bases match TRBD1. V gave up 1 base and J gave up 7 bases; unmatched junction bases: 2. This CDR3 has 15 residues. The germline V gene encodes CDR1 SGHDT and CDR2 YYEEEE. The CDR3 loop reads CASSLLGQGNSPLHF. CDR3 sequence (DNA): TGTGCCAGCAGCTTGCTGGGACAGGGGAATTCACCCCTCCACTTT.

This clonotype was picked up many times. The CDR3 sequence is CATSEGMGAGNTIYF. The CDR3 DNA follows: TGTGCCACCAGCGAGGGGATGGGTGCGGGAAACACCATATATTTT. The chain carries TRBV15 and TRBJ1-3; a weak D match, TRBD1 (5 bases). Germline V gene data show CDR1 as LNHNV and CDR2 as YYDKDF (reference sequence). V was shortened by 5 bases and J by 4 bases, with 15 bases between the two germline ends. CDR3 size: 15 residues.

This clonotype has a count of ten or more. The genes are TRBV20-1 and TRBJ1-3; D not resolved. Trimming took off 1 base at V and 5 bases at J, with 12 bases between the two ends. Germline V CDR1 and CDR2: DFQATT, SNEGSKA (reference sequence). The CDR3 spans 14 residues. This chain's CDR3 is CSARVHIPRNTIYF. The CDR3 DNA is TGCAGTGCTAGAGTACACATTCCTAGAAACACCATATATTTT.

This clonotype was recorded at least ten times. The rearrangement uses TRBV19 and TRBJ1-6, with D maybe TRBD1 (5 bases). CDR3 length: 17 residues. Trimming cost V 5 bases and J 9 bases, with 23 bases left between them. Germline CDR1 LNHDA, CDR2 SQIVND (reference sequence). The CDR3 is CASSFLPGPTRASPLHF. The DNA for the CDR3 is TGTGCCAGTAGTTTCTTGCCGGGTCCGACCAGGGCTTCACCCCTCCACTTT.

This clonotype occurred many times. This rearrangement joins TRBV30 to TRBJ2-7; the D gene is possibly TRBD1 (6 bases). Germline CDR1 is GTSNPN and CDR2 is SVGIG (reference sequence). This CDR3 is 13 amino acids long. The V and J ends lost 0 bases and 6 bases respectively, with 12 bases between them. CDR3 protein: CAWSVTGSSEQYF. CDR3 coding DNA: TGTGCCTGGAGTGTCACAGGGAGCTCCGAGCAGTACTTC.

This clonotype was detected many times. The rearrangement links TRBV20-1 to TRBJ2-7; D gene ambiguous. CDR1 and CDR2 from the germline V gene are DFQATT and SNEGSKA (reference sequence). The germline V and J ends were trimmed by 1 base and 2 bases, with 12 bases remaining between them. The CDR3 contains 14 residues. The CDR3, as DNA: TGCAGTGCTAGAGTCCCGGGCAACCCCTACGAGCAGTACTTC. The encoded protein is CSARVPGNPYEQYF.

Many counts were recorded for this clonotype. The J gene is TRBJ2-3, the V gene TRBV4-1; possibly TRBD2 for D (6 bases). Trimming removed 2 bases from V and 2 bases from J, with 23 bases in between. CDR1 is MGHRA, CDR2 YSYEKL, per germline. The length of the CDR3 is 19 residues. The CDR3 loop reads CASSQPPLIGGGYTDTQYF. DNA of the CDR3: TGCGCCAGCAGCCAACCACCCCTTATTGGCGGAGGGTACACAGATACGCAGTATTTT.

This clonotype is termed medium-sized. The V gene is TRBV28, the J gene TRBJ2-3; D is perhaps TRBD2 (6 bases). Germline CDR1 is MDHEN and CDR2 is SYDVKM. This CDR3 region has 16 residues. Deletions cut 6 bases from V and 4 bases from J, with 20 bases between. CDR3 in amino acids: CASSPNDWRDPDTQYF. In DNA form, the CDR3 reads TGTGCCAGCAGCCCGAACGACTGGCGGGACCCAGATACGCAGTATTTT.

The table lists this clonotype with many counts. This chain links TRBV29-1 with TRBJ2-3, with a tentative D call TRBD1 (6 bases). Trimming stripped 7 bases from V and 4 bases from J, with 15 bases between. Germline V gene sequence: CDR1 SQVTM, CDR2 ANQGSEA. The CDR3 spans 13 residues. CDR3 DNA sequence: TGCAGCGCCTTATCCCCAGGGGCAGATACGCAGTATTTT. Translated, it gives CSALSPGADTQYF.

This clonotype was detected many times. The V call is TRBV29-1, the J call TRBJ1-1; no firm D call. Germline lookup yields CDR1 SQVTM and CDR2 ANQGSEA. CDR3 size: 12 residues. V was pared by 6 bases and J by 0 bases, with 8 bases between. CDR3 DNA sequence: TGCAGCGTCTCGCGGATGAACACTGAAGCTTTCTTT. Its translation is CSVSRMNTEAFF.

The table lists this clonotype with many counts. V and J are TRBV23-1 and TRBJ2-1, with 7 positions matching TRBD1. TRBV23-1 is assigned to the ORF class and has an uncertain function. The CDR3 sequence is 14 residues long. V shed 6 bases and J 2 bases; nucleotides not matched to a gene: 4. The CDR3 loop is CASSYRGTYNEQFF. The CDR3 DNA sequence: TGCGCCAGCAGCTACAGGGGAACCTACAATGAGCAGTTCTTC.

This clonotype was seen ten or more times. V usage is TRBV7-2 and J usage is TRBJ2-7; D unclear. V lost 4 bases and J lost 6, with 7 bases in between. The CDR3 length is 11 residues. Germline lookup yields CDR1 SGHTA and CDR2 FQGNSA. The CDR3: CASSSLSEQYF. The DNA of the CDR3 is TGTGCCAGCAGCTCCCTTTCCGAGCAGTACTTC.

Many counts were recorded for this clonotype. The DNA for the CDR3 is TGTGCCAGCTCACCACCCCCGGGCACTGGAAACACCATATATTTT. Translated: CASSPPPGTGNTIYF. The chain joins TRBV18 to TRBJ1-3; D is unclear. The CDR3 length is 15 residues. V dropped 0 bases and J dropped 2 bases, with 8 bases sitting between them. Germline-derived CDR1 and CDR2 are KGHSH and LQKENI.

In this sample, this clonotype turned up many times. The chain carries TRBV12-3 or TRBV12-4 and TRBJ2-2; TRBD1 might be the D (6 bases). The CDR3 contains 14 residues. V was cut by 7 bases and J by 7 bases, with 16 bases left in between. The CDR3 bases are TGTGCCAGCACCCCGGACCAGGGGTACGGGGAGCTGTTTTTT. It yields the protein CASTPDQGYGELFF.